This record looks at one T cell receptor (beta chain) sequence and its context. Its specificity is not known. The sample belongs to a study of cytomegalovirus exposure and HLA in healthy donors. Study context: From donors who were HLA-typed, an early data release held 80 million or so unique TCRs. General study findings and limits: While the bulk of TCR sequences proved rare, some public TCRs turned up in many donors. TRBV6-2, TRBV6-3 and other indistinguishable V segments were excluded.

The CDR3 extends over 12 amino acids. Per germline, CDR1 MGHRA and CDR2 YSYEKL. V lost 5 bases and J lost 6, with 11 bases in between. The PCR used 60 Vbeta and 13 Jbeta primers. Produced via immunoSEQ multiplex PCR; TCRdb's table is partial and in-frame only. The table records 95,000 to 100,000 clones, approximately 85% of them present only once. This chain connects TRBV4-1 to TRBJ2-7; possibly TRBD2 for D (6 bases). The TCR originated in a man aged 25 to 40 in good health and CMV-seronegative. What was sequenced was PBMCs. CDR3 amino acids: CASSWSGGEQYF. Here the CDR3 DNA reads TGCGCCAGCAGCTGGTCCGGGGGCGAGCAGTACTTC.